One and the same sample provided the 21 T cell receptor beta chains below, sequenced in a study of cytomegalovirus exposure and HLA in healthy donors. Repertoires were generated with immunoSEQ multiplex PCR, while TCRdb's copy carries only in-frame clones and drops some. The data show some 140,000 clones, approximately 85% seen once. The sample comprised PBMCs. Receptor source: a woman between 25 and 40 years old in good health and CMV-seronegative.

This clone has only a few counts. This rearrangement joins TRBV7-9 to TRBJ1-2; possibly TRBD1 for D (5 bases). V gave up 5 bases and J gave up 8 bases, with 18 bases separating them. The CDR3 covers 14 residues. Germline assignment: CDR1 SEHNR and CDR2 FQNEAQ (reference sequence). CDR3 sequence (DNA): TGTGCCAGCAGCCCTACCGGGACTGGGACGGGCTACACCTTC. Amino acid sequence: CASSPTGTGTGYTF.

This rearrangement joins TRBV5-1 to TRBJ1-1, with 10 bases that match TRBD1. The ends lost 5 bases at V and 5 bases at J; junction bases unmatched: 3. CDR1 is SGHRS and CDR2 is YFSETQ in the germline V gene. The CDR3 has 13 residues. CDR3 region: CASRDRGRTEAFF. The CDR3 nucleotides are TGCGCCAGCAGGGACAGGGGGAGGACTGAAGCTTTCTTT.

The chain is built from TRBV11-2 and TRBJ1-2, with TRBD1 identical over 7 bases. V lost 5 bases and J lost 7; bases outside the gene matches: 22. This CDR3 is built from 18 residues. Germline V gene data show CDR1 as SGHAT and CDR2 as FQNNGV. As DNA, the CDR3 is TGTGCCAGCAGCGACCCTACTAGACAGGGACTTCCTTTGAGTGGCTACACCTTC. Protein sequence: CASSDPTRQGLPLSGYTF.

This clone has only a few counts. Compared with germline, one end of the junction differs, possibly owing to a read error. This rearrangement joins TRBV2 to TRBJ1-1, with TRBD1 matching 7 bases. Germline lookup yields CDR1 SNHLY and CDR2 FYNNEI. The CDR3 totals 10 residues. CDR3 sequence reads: CASSVVGTAF. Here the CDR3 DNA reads TGTGCCAGCAGCGTCGTTGGGACAGCCTTT.

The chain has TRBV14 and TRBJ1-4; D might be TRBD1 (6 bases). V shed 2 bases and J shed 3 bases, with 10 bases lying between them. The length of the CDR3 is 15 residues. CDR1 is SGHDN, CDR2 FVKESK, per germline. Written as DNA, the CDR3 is TGTGCCAGCAGCCAACAGGGGATCGCTAATGAAAAACTGTTTTTT. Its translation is CASSQQGIANEKLFF.

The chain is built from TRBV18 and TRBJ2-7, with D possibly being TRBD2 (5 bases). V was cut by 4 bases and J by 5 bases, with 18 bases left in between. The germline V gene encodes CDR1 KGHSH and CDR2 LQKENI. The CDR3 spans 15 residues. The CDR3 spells CASSRTAGVPHEQYF. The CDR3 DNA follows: TGTGCCAGCTCACGTACCGCCGGGGTTCCCCACGAGCAGTACTTC.

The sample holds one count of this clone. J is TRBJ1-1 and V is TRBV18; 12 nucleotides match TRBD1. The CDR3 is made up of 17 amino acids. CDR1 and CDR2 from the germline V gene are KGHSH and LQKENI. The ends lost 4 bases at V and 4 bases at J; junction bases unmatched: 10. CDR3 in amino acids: CASSQQGTGGVGTEAFF. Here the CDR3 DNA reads TGTGCCAGCTCACAGCAAGGGACAGGGGGCGTCGGCACTGAAGCTTTCTTT.

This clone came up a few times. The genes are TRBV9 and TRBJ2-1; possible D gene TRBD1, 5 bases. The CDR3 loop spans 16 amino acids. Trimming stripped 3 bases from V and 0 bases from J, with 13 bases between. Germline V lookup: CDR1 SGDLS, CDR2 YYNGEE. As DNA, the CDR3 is TGTGCCAGCAGCGGGGGCACAGGAAGCTCCTACAATGAGCAGTTCTTC. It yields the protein CASSGGTGSSYNEQFF.

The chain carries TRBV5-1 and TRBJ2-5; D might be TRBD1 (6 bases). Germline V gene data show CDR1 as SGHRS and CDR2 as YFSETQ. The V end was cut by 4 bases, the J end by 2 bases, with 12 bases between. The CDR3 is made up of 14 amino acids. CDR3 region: CASSTGTMQETQYF. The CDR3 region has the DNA TGCGCCAGCAGCACCGGGACAATGCAAGAGACCCAGTACTTC.

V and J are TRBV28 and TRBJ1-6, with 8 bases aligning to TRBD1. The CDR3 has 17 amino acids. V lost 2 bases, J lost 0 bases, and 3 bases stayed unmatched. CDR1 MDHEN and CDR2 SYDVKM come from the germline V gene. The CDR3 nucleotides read TGTGCCAGCAGTTTACAGACAGGGGTCTCCTATAATTCACCCCTCCACTTT. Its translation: CASSLQTGVSYNSPLHF.

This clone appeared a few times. CDR3 coding DNA: TGTGCCAGCAGCCACAATTGGGTAGACAATGGCTACACCTTC. This encodes CASSHNWVDNGYTF. The chain combines TRBV7-9 with TRBJ1-2, with D hard to call. This CDR3 has 14 amino acids. Germline V gene sequence: CDR1 SEHNR, CDR2 FQNEAQ (reference sequence). Between the trimmed V and J ends, which lost 5 bases and 6 bases, there was a span of 16 bases.

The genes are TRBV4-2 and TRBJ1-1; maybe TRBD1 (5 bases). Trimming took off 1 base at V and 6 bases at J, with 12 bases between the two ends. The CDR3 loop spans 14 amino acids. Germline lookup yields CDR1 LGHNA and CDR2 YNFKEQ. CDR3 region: CASSQGVVGAEAFF. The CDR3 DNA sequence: TGTGCCAGCAGCCAAGGAGTAGTAGGGGCTGAAGCTTTCTTT.

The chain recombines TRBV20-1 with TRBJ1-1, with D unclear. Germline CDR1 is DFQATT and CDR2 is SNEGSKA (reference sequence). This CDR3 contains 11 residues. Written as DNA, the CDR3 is TGCAGCCACTACGGGTGGACTGAAGCTTTCTTT. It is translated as CSHYGWTEAFF.

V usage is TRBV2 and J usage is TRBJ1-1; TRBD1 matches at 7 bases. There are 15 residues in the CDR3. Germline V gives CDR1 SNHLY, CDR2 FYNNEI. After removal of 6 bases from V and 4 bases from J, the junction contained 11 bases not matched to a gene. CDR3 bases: TGTGCCAGCAGACAAAATGACAGGGAGAGCACTGAAGCTTTCTTT. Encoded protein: CASRQNDRESTEAFF.

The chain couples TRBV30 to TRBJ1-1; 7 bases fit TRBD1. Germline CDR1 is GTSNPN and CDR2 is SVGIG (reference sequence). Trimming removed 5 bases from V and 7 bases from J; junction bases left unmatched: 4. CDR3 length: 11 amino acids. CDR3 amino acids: CAWGQEGEAFF. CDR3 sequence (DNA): TGTGCCTGGGGACAGGAGGGTGAAGCTTTCTTT.

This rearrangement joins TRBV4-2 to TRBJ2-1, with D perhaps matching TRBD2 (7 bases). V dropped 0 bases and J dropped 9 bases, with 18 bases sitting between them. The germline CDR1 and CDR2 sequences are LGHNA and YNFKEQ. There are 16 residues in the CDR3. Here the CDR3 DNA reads TGTGCCAGCAGCCAAGAAGGAGGGGGGGGTTTTTTTGAGCAGTTCTTC. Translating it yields CASSQEGGGGFFEQFF.

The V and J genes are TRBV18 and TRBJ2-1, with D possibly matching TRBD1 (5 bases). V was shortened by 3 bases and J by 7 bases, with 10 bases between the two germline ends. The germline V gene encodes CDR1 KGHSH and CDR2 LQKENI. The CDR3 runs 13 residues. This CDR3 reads CASSPQGWNEQFF. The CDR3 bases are TGTGCCAGCTCACCTCAGGGTTGGAATGAGCAGTTCTTC. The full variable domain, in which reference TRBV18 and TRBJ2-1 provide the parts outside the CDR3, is NAGVMQNPRHLVRRRGQEARLRCSPMKGHSHVYWYRQLPEEGLKFMVYLQKENIIDESGMPKERFSAEFPKEGPSILRIQQVVRGDSAAYFCASSPQGWNEQFFGPGTRLTVL.

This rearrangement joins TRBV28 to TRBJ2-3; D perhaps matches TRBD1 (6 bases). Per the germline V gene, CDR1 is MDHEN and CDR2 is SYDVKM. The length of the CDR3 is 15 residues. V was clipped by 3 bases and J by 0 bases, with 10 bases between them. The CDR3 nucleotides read TGTGCCAGCAGTTTGGGGGACACGAGCACAGATACGCAGTATTTT. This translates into CASSLGDTSTDTQYF.

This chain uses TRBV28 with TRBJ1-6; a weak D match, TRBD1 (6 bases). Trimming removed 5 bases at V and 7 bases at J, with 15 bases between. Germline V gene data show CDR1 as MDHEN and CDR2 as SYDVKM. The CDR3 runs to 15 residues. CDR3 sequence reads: CASSTPGTLNSPLHF. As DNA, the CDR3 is TGTGCCAGCAGTACCCCCGGGACATTAAATTCACCCCTCCACTTT.

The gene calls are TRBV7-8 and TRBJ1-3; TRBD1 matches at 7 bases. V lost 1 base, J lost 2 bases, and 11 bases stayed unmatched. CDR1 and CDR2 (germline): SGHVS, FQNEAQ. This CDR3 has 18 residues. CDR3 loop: CASSLGLVPGQTGNTIYF. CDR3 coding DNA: TGTGCCAGCAGCTTAGGCCTCGTGCCGGGACAGACTGGAAACACCATATATTTT.

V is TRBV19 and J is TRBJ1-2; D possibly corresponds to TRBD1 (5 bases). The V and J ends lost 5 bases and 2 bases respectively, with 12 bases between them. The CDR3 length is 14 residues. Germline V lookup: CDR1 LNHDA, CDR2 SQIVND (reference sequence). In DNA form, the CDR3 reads TGTGCCAGTAGTCTCGCAGGGAGGAACTATGGCTACACCTTC. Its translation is CASSLAGRNYGYTF.